This T cell receptor beta chain is from a study of post-analysis software for immune sequencing data. V gave up 5 bases and J gave up 2 bases; unmatched junction bases: 10. Germline lookup yields CDR1 SGHTA and CDR2 FQGNSA. This CDR3 contains 16 residues. The count of this clonotype is one. Its matching antigen is unknown. Notes on the study in general: Patients with multiple sclerosis recorded significantly lower normalized Chao1 diversity than controls, the study found. Compared with controls, patients had more of about 5 TRBV segments, including TRBV5-6, TRBV5-1 and TRBV20-1.

Every TCR beta cDNA library bore unique molecular identifiers. TCRdb redid the calling of the PCR reads with MiXCR, one entry per CDR3 protein. The sample gives 450,000 or so distinct CDR3 sequences, nearly 45% of which show up once; over 10% is in the top ten. This receptor was taken from a girl aged 5 to 17 with multiple sclerosis. The sequencing input was blood. The chain links TRBV7-2 to TRBJ2-3; 7 bases match TRBD2. As DNA, the CDR3 is TGTGCCAGCAGCCCCCTAGGGAGGGGATTCACAGATACGCAGTATTTT. Its protein is CASSPLGRGFTDTQYF.